The next 32 T cell receptor beta chains were all read from a single sample in a study of regulatory T cells in long-lasting Graves disease. The TCR beta library used iRepertoire HTBI primers with Arm-PCR amplification of CDR3. TCRdb re-called the multiplex PCR reads with MiXCR, one entry per CDR3 protein. The table has roughly 400,000 distinct CDR3 sequences, under 25% seen once. Time point reported: persistent/refractory GD, antithyroid drugs over 5 years with positive TRAb. Researchers made the TCR library from RNA that was extracted from PBMCs. The sample here was peripheral blood mononuclear cells (PBMCs), taken when the disease was refractory, from a patient treated with antithyroid drugs. The source of these receptors is a female donor with Graves disease.

This clonotype has a count of ten or more. The chain has TRBV7-9 and TRBJ2-5; 7 positions agree with TRBD1. Germline V gene sequence: CDR1 SEHNR, CDR2 FQNEAQ (reference sequence). The CDR3 extends over 15 amino acids. J gave up 1 base and V 9 bases, and 11 bases lay outside the gene matches. Written as DNA, the CDR3 is TGTGCCAGTGACACCAACAGGGGCTCCCAAGAGACCCAGTACTTC. It encodes CASDTNRGSQETQYF. The full variable domain, in which reference TRBV7-9 and TRBJ2-5 provide the parts outside the CDR3, is DTGVSQNPRHKITKRGQNVTFRCDPISEHNRLYWYRQTLGQGPEFLTYFQNEAQLEKSRLLSDRFSAERPKGSFSTLEIQRTEQGDSAMYLCASDTNRGSQETQYFGPGTRLLVL.

This clonotype was seen many times. This rearrangement joins TRBV28 to TRBJ2-7, with TRBD2 identical over 10 bases. V gave up 4 bases and J gave up 4 bases; unmatched junction bases: 7. This CDR3 region has 15 residues. Per germline, CDR1 MDHEN and CDR2 SYDVKM. This chain's CDR3 is CASSSSLAGVYEQYF. As DNA, the CDR3 is TGTGCCAGCAGTTCCTCTCTAGCGGGAGTGTACGAGCAGTACTTC.

For this clonotype: A much more abundant neighbour one base away suggests this may be a read error. The V gene is TRBV6-5, the J gene TRBJ2-7; 9 nucleotides agree with TRBD1. From germline, CDR1 is MNHEY and CDR2 SVGAGI. The CDR3 loop spans 15 amino acids. The CDR3 DNA follows: TGTGCCAGCAGTTACCAGGACAGGGGAAGCGCCGAGCGGTACTTC. Encoded protein: CASSYQDRGSAERYF.

This clonotype was counted many times. The rearrangement joins TRBV7-8 to TRBJ1-1, with a weak D call TRBD1 (6 bases). With 3 bases removed from V and 1 base from J, the gap between germline ends came to 18 bases. From germline, CDR1 is SGHVS and CDR2 FQNEAQ. The CDR3 runs 17 residues. This chain's CDR3 is CASSFRGRATWNTEAFF. The CDR3 DNA is TGTGCCAGCAGCTTCAGGGGACGGGCGACCTGGAACACTGAAGCTTTCTTT.

This clonotype showed up just a few times. The J gene is TRBJ2-1, the V gene TRBV6-2 or TRBV6-3; 8 bases are a match to TRBD1. Germline V gene sequence: CDR1 MNHEY, CDR2 SVGEGT. The CDR3 loop spans 16 amino acids. V dropped 6 bases and J dropped 0; count of bases not matched to a gene: 7. CDR3 residues: CASSAGGPSSYNEQFF. The CDR3 nucleotides read TGTGCCAGCAGCGCAGGGGGCCCGAGCTCCTACAATGAGCAGTTCTTC.

V gene TRBV5-4 combines with J gene TRBJ1-1, with D unresolved. V lost 2 bases to trimming and J lost 0 bases, with 11 bases between them. Germline values: CDR1 SGHNT, CDR2 YYREEE (reference sequence). CDR3 length equals 15 residues. CDR3 residues: CASSFRLGLNTEAFF. CDR3 nucleotides: TGTGCCAGCAGCTTCCGATTGGGTTTGAACACTGAAGCTTTCTTT. Combining the CDR3 with reference TRBV5-4 and TRBJ1-1 gives the whole variable domain ETGVTQSPTHLIKTRGQQVTLRCSSQSGHNTVSWYQQALGQGPQFIFQYYREEENGRGNFPPRFSGLQFPNYSSELNVNALELDDSALYLCASSFRLGLNTEAFFGQGTRLTVV.

A few counts support this clonotype. This sequence joins TRBV5-4 and TRBJ2-3; D is unresolved. V lost 9 bases, J lost 2 bases, and 10 bases lay in between. Germline V gives CDR1 SGHNT, CDR2 YYREEE (reference sequence). The length of the CDR3 is 12 residues. The CDR3, as DNA: TGTGCCACCGGGCCCATCACAGATACGCAGTATTTT. Protein sequence: CATGPITDTQYF.

This clonotype was picked up many times. The chain uses TRBV28 and TRBJ1-4; D is perhaps TRBD1 (5 bases). Germline loops: CDR1 MDHEN, CDR2 SYDVKM. The germline V and J ends were trimmed by 5 bases and 8 bases, with 18 bases remaining between them. The CDR3 covers 15 residues. The CDR3 loop is CASSPYIAGVEKLFF. In DNA form, the CDR3 reads TGTGCCAGCAGTCCCTACATCGCGGGGGTGGAAAAACTGTTTTTT.

Note on this clonotype: A single base separates this from a much larger clone, so it may be a read error. No conserved phenylalanine or tryptophan ends this CDR3, so it is likely a read error. V usage is TRBV28 and J usage is TRBJ2-5; D gene uncertain. V dropped 2 bases and J dropped 5 bases, with 12 bases sitting between them. CDR3 length: 14 amino acids. Germline CDR1 MDHEN, CDR2 SYDVKM. The CDR3 here is CASSLTGNWETQYS. The CDR3 nucleotides are TGTGCCAGCAGTTTAACCGGCAATTGGGAGACCCAGTACTCC.

This clonotype turned up a few times. The chain links TRBV19 to TRBJ1-1; D is perhaps TRBD1 (6 bases). Trimming removed 3 bases from V and 10 bases from J, with 12 bases in between. From germline, CDR1 is LNHDA and CDR2 SQIVND (reference sequence). This CDR3 spans 12 amino acids. DNA of the CDR3: TGTGCCAGTAGTATGGAACCGGGGGCAGCTTTCTTT. This gives the protein CASSMEPGAAFF.

This clonotype appeared many times. This chain links TRBV9 with TRBJ2-5, with a weak D call TRBD2 (5 bases). CDR1 and CDR2 (germline): SGDLS, YYNGEE. The CDR3 covers 15 residues. V was cut by 0 bases and J by 2 bases, with 11 bases left in between. The CDR3 DNA sequence: TGTGCCAGCAGCGTAGGGCAGCTAGCACAAGAGACCCAGTACTTC. It yields the protein CASSVGQLAQETQYF.

The sample holds many counts of this clonotype. The rearrangement links TRBV30 to TRBJ2-5; unclear D gene. CDR1 and CDR2 (germline): GTSNPN, SVGIG (reference sequence). The CDR3 runs to 14 residues. Trimming took off 0 bases at V and 0 bases at J, with 8 bases between the two ends. CDR3 residues: CAWSVSRHQETQYF. CDR3 nucleotide sequence: TGTGCCTGGAGTGTATCCCGACACCAAGAGACCCAGTACTTC.

The rearrangement links TRBV28 to TRBJ2-1; D possibly uses TRBD1 or TRBD2 (5 bases each). CDR1 is MDHEN, CDR2 SYDVKM, per germline. The germline V and J ends were trimmed by 3 bases and 4 bases, with 16 bases remaining between them. The CDR3 loop spans 16 amino acids. The chain's CDR3 is CASSFSFGDLYNEQFF. CDR3 nucleotide sequence: TGTGCCAGCAGTTTCAGTTTTGGGGACCTTTACAATGAGCAGTTCTTC. Together with reference TRBV28 and TRBJ2-1, the CDR3 gives the full variable domain: DVKVTQSSRYLVKRTGEKVFLECVQDMDHENMFWYRQDPGLGLRLIYFSYDVKMKEKGDIPEGYSVSREKKERFSLILESASTNQTSMYLCASSFSFGDLYNEQFFGPGTRLTVL.

This clonotype has at least ten counts. The rearrangement joins TRBV28 to TRBJ1-1, with 7 positions matching TRBD1. J gave up 11 bases and V 5 bases, and 11 bases lay outside the gene matches. In germline, CDR1 is MDHEN, CDR2 SYDVKM. This CDR3 is built from 13 residues. The CDR3 region is CASSLGTVLGAFF. CDR3 sequence (DNA): TGTGCCAGCAGTCTCGGGACAGTCCTGGGCGCTTTCTTT.

In its sample, this clonotype was seen many times. The V gene is TRBV6-1, the J gene TRBJ2-7; 11 bases are a match to TRBD1. The V gene end was trimmed by 5 bases and the J gene end by 2 bases; junction bases not matched to a gene: 2. CDR1 is MNHNS and CDR2 is SASEGT in the germline V gene. The length of the CDR3 is 14 residues. CDR3 DNA sequence: TGTGCCAGCAGTCGGGACAGGGGGACCTACGAGCAGTACTTC. Its translation is CASSRDRGTYEQYF.

This clonotype was counted ten times or more. J is TRBJ2-5 and V is TRBV2, with 10 positions matching TRBD2. J gave up 9 bases and V 7 bases, and 14 bases lay outside the gene matches. CDR1 is SNHLY and CDR2 is FYNNEI in the germline V gene. The CDR3 is made up of 15 amino acids. The CDR3 DNA reads TGTGCCAGCACCCCTAGTGGACTAGCGGCCCAAGCCCAGTACTTC. Its protein product is CASTPSGLAAQAQYF.

This clonotype has a count of ten or more. The gene calls are TRBV15 and TRBJ2-7; D possibly matches TRBD1 or TRBD2 (5 bases each). Per the germline V gene, CDR1 is LNHNV and CDR2 is YYDKDF (reference sequence). The CDR3 is 16 amino acids. V lost 0 bases, J lost 4 bases, and 16 bases lay in between. In nucleotides, the CDR3 is TGTGCCACCAGCAGAGATGGGACGCCAACTCGATACGAGCAGTACTTC. Translated: CATSRDGTPTRYEQYF.

The chain uses TRBV9 and TRBJ2-3; D gene ambiguous. Germline V gene data show CDR1 as SGDLS and CDR2 as YYNGEE. The length of the CDR3 is 12 residues. The V and J ends lost 3 bases and 6 bases respectively, with 8 bases between them. The CDR3 loop reads CASSDPADTQYF. CDR3 DNA: TGTGCCAGCAGCGACCCGGCGGATACGCAGTATTTT.

Turning to this clonotype: Just one base apart from a much larger clone, this may be a read error. The chain carries TRBV3-1 and TRBJ2-7; 7 positions match TRBD2. The CDR3 is 14 residues long. Germline CDR1 reads LGHDT; CDR2 reads YNNKEL (reference sequence). CDR3 DNA: TGTGCCCGCAGCAAGAGCGGGACGGCGGGCGAGCAGTACTTC. Its translation: CARSKSGTAGEQYF.

This clonotype occurred many times. The rearrangement uses TRBV2 and TRBJ1-2; the D gene is possibly TRBD1 (6 bases). Germline-derived CDR1 and CDR2 are SNHLY and FYNNEI. Trimming removed 4 bases from V and 0 bases from J, with 12 bases in between. The CDR3 length is 15 residues. CDR3 amino acids: CASSGTNRANYGYTF. The CDR3 DNA is TGTGCCAGCAGTGGAACGAACAGGGCTAACTATGGCTACACCTTC.

The chain uses TRBV10-3 and TRBJ2-7; 8 bases are a match to TRBD2. CDR1 is ENHRY and CDR2 is SYGVKD in the germline V gene. This CDR3 is 15 amino acids long. The V gene end was trimmed by 10 bases and the J gene end by 5 bases; junction bases not matched to a gene: 16. CDR3 sequence: CATETEEGAGDEQYF. For the CDR3, the DNA is TGTGCCACCGAAACAGAGGAGGGAGCGGGAGACGAGCAGTACTTC.

As concerns this clonotype: A clone one base away is much larger, so this may be a read error. The gene calls are TRBV6-2 or TRBV6-3 and TRBJ1-4; D may be TRBD1 (5 bases). With 7 bases removed from V and 3 bases from J, the gap between germline ends came to 12 bases. This CDR3 has 14 amino acids. Germline CDR1 reads MNHEY; CDR2 reads SVGEGT. For the CDR3, the DNA is TGTGCCAGCACCCCGGGACCTGCTAATGAAAAACTGTTTTTT. This gives the protein CASTPGPANEKLFF.

The chain carries TRBV9 and TRBJ1-2, with a weak D call TRBD1 (6 bases). Trimming shortened V by 4 bases and J by 4 bases, and 20 bases separated the two germline ends. The CDR3 length is 16 residues. The germline CDR1 and CDR2 sequences are SGDLS and YYNGEE. The DNA of the CDR3 is TGTGCCAGCAGCCCCGGGGGGGGGGGCGCCGGCTATGGCTACACCTTC. It codes for CASSPGGGGAGYGYTF.

The chain joins TRBV7-6 to TRBJ1-3; D is unclear. CDR1 and CDR2 (germline): SGHVS, FNYEAQ. This CDR3 is built from 14 residues. V lost 2 bases and J lost 4, with 9 bases in between. CDR3 in amino acids: CASSLSAGGNTIYF. In nucleotides, the CDR3 is TGTGCCAGCAGCTTATCGGCCGGCGGAAACACCATATATTTT.

This clonotype came up many times. The chain uses TRBV11-2 and TRBJ2-7; 7 bases line up with TRBD1. CDR3 length equals 16 residues. The ends lost 0 bases at V and 2 bases at J; junction bases unmatched: 7. In germline, CDR1 is SGHAT, CDR2 FQNNGV. CDR3 region: CASSLDHSGGAYEQYF. DNA for the CDR3: TGTGCCAGCAGCTTAGATCACTCAGGGGGTGCCTACGAGCAGTACTTC.

This clonotype has only a few counts. The V gene is TRBV28, the J gene TRBJ1-1; unclear D gene. The CDR3 totals 14 residues. Germline V gene sequence: CDR1 MDHEN, CDR2 SYDVKM. V dropped 4 bases and J dropped 4 bases, with 13 bases sitting between them. The CDR3 sequence is CASSYFRATTEAFF. Here the CDR3 DNA reads TGTGCCAGCAGTTACTTTAGGGCCACCACTGAAGCTTTCTTT.

This sequence joins TRBV5-1 and TRBJ2-7; 7 bases are shared with TRBD2. Germline CDR1 reads SGHRS; CDR2 reads YFSETQ. V shed 2 bases and J 2 bases; nucleotides not matched to a gene: 10. There are 16 residues in the CDR3. CDR3 protein: CASSFFSAGATYEQYF. The CDR3 DNA sequence: TGCGCCAGCAGCTTTTTTTCCGCGGGAGCGACCTACGAGCAGTACTTC.

This clonotype was counted at least ten times. The CDR3 sequence: CASRATALLDEKLFF. The CDR3 DNA is TGTGCCAGCAGGGCGACGGCCTTACTCGATGAAAAACTGTTTTTT. The V and J genes are TRBV2 and TRBJ1-4, with D uncertain. Germline V gene data show CDR1 as SNHLY and CDR2 as FYNNEI. This CDR3 has 15 residues. V lost 6 bases and J 6 bases, leaving 17 bases between the germline ends.

CDR3 loop: CASMGQSSYNSPLHF. Here the CDR3 DNA reads TGCGCCAGCATGGGACAGAGCTCCTATAATTCACCCCTCCACTTT. V usage is TRBV10-2 and J usage is TRBJ1-6, with 7 bases matching TRBD1. J gave up 0 bases and V 7 bases, and 3 bases lay outside the gene matches. The CDR3 is made up of 15 amino acids. Germline V gives CDR1 WSHSY, CDR2 SAAADI.

This clonotype was seen a few times. The V gene is TRBV9, the J gene TRBJ2-5; 10 positions agree with TRBD2. The germline V gene has CDR1 SGDLS and CDR2 YYNGEE. V was pared by 0 bases and J by 5 bases, with 7 bases of the junction left unmatched. The CDR3 is made up of 16 amino acids. CDR3 region: CASSVDSGRARETQYF. As DNA, the CDR3 is TGTGCCAGCAGCGTAGACAGCGGGAGGGCGCGGGAGACCCAGTACTTC.

In its sample, this clonotype was seen many times. The chain couples TRBV6-5 to TRBJ1-1; D call uncertain. The germline gives CDR1 MNHEY, CDR2 SVGAGI. This CDR3 has 13 amino acids. Trimming took 2 bases from V and 1 from J, leaving 5 bases between them. The CDR3 nucleotides read TGTGCCAGCAGTTACCCCGGGAACACTGAAGCTTTCTTT. Its protein product is CASSYPGNTEAFF.

This clonotype was counted ten times or more. This sequence joins TRBV28 and TRBJ2-7; 9 nucleotides line up with TRBD2. Trimming at V came to 4 bases and at J to 4 bases, leaving 8 bases not matched to a gene. The CDR3 sequence is 15 residues long. CDR1 and CDR2 from the germline V gene are MDHEN and SYDVKM. The CDR3 DNA sequence: TGTGCCAGCAGTTCGTACGGGACTAGCAGGTACGAGCAGTACTTC. Amino acid sequence: CASSSYGTSRYEQYF.